The 8 T cell receptor beta chains listed next were all sequenced from one sample in a study of T cells in Graves' hyperthyroidism and ophthalmopathy. It was RNA transcripts that yielded the amplified TCR beta CDR3 regions. When the TCR CDR3 underwent first-round RT-PCR, the HTBI primer set was used. TCRdb reprocessed the multiplex PCR reads via MiXCR and lists one record per CDR3 protein. The data show 490,000 or so distinct CDR3 sequences, with 15% to 20% seen just once and about 45% held by the top ten. The sequenced sample consisted of blood. These receptor sequences come from a man in his forties with Graves' ophthalmopathy.

The chain employs TRBV5-1 and TRBJ1-6; D ambiguous. This CDR3 is built from 13 residues. Trimming stripped 4 bases from V and 8 bases from J, with 10 bases between. CDR1 is SGHRS, CDR2 YFSETQ, per germline. The CDR3 nucleotides read TGCGCCAGCAGCGGGCGGGCCGATTCACCCCTCCACTTT. This translates into CASSGRADSPLHF.

This sequence joins TRBV7-8 and TRBJ2-6; 8 bases are a match to TRBD1. The CDR3 is 16 residues long. Germline trimming cut 10 bases from V and 0 bases from J; bases unmatched to any gene: 8. Germline V gene lookup returns CDR1 SGHVS and CDR2 FQNEAQ. CDR3 nucleotides: TGTGCCACCCGTTGGGGACAGGACTCTGGGGCCAACGTCCTGACTTTC. Translation gives CATRWGQDSGANVLTF.

The CDR3 nucleotides read TGTGCCAGCAGTTTAGTCCCAGGGGGCTTCACTGGCTACACCTTC. Its protein product is CASSLVPGGFTGYTF. The genes are TRBV28 and TRBJ1-2; 8 bases are a match to TRBD1. The CDR3 has 15 amino acids. Trimming removed 2 bases from V and 7 bases from J; junction bases left unmatched: 9. Germline lookup yields CDR1 MDHEN and CDR2 SYDVKM.

This clonotype was counted a single time. The genes are TRBV6-1 and TRBJ1-2, with D hard to call. CDR3 length equals 13 residues. CDR1 and CDR2 from the germline V gene are MNHNS and SASEGT. The V end lost 5 bases, the J end lost 8 bases, and 15 bases lay between the germline ends. CDR3 sequence reads: CASSTPAERGYTF. CDR3 bases: TGTGCCAGCAGTACACCCGCGGAGAGGGGCTACACCTTC.

This clonotype has ten or more counts. CDR3 loop: CASTLGPGSEAFF. The CDR3 coding sequence is TGTGCCAGCACCTTAGGTCCTGGTTCGGAAGCTTTCTTT. The chain recombines TRBV12-3 or TRBV12-4 with TRBJ1-1, with no clear D. The CDR3 covers 13 residues. Trimming took 7 bases from V and 8 from J, leaving 17 bases between them.

The chain uses TRBV3-1 and TRBJ2-2; TRBD1 matches at 9 bases. After removal of 3 bases from V and 9 bases from J, the junction contained 5 bases not matched to a gene. The germline CDR1 and CDR2 sequences are LGHDT and YNNKEL (reference sequence). There are 14 residues in the CDR3. The CDR3 loop is CASSQGQGVRELFF. The CDR3 DNA is TGTGCCAGCAGCCAGGGACAGGGAGTCCGGGAGCTGTTTTTT.

This clonotype has more than one count but fewer than ten. The chain couples TRBV19 to TRBJ1-1, with 7 bases aligning to TRBD1. From germline, CDR1 is LNHDA and CDR2 SQIVND (reference sequence). The CDR3 sequence is 15 residues long. V trimming: 9 bases; J trimming: 6 bases; junction bases outside the gene matches: 16. The DNA for the CDR3 is TGTGCCAGCCAGGACAGGCGGGGAAACTTCCCTGAAGCTTTCTTT. Its translation: CASQDRRGNFPEAFF.

The chain recombines TRBV7-9 with TRBJ1-3; no clear D. Germline V gives CDR1 SEHNR, CDR2 FQNEAQ (reference sequence). V was clipped by 5 bases and J by 4 bases, with 15 bases between them. CDR3 length: 15 amino acids. CDR3 residues: CASSAGHAGGNTIYF. CDR3 DNA: TGTGCCAGCAGCGCCGGCCACGCAGGCGGAAACACCATATATTTT.